A single sample gave rise to the 2 T cell receptor beta chains below, sequenced in a study of a mutant IDH1 vaccine in newly diagnosed glioma. The repertoire was sequenced with immunoSEQ multiplex PCR; TCRdb's copy has only in-frame clones and lacks some. The repertoire holds about 41,000 clones, with over 70% as singletons. Their antigens are not known. Time point described: week 23, last vaccination. One vaccine dose held 300 ug of mutant IDH1 20-mer peptide and came with topical imiquimod. The sequenced sample was PBMCs, obtained from a glioma patient whose treatment included an IDH1 peptide vaccine. These receptors all stem from a woman aged 40 to 50 with glioma. Some clones in this sample may be carry-over from other donors' samples.

This clone was counted between two and nine times. V gene TRBV7-9 combines with J gene TRBJ1-5; TRBD1 matches at 10 bases. The germline V gene encodes CDR1 SEHNR and CDR2 FQNEAQ (reference sequence). V was clipped by 0 bases and J by 4 bases; unmatched bases: 9. This CDR3 is 18 amino acids long. The CDR3 coding sequence is TGTGCCAGCAGCTTAGCACCCATCGGGACAGGGGTTAATCAGCCCCAGCATTTT. It translates to CASSLAPIGTGVNQPQHF. The full variable domain, completed using reference TRBV7-9 and TRBJ1-5, is DTGVSQNPRHKITKRGQNVTFRCDPISEHNRLYWYRQTLGQGPEFLTYFQNEAQLEKSRLLSDRFSAERPKGSFSTLEIQRTEQGDSAMYLCASSLAPIGTGVNQPQHFGDGTRLSIL.

The rearrangement uses TRBV7-5 and TRBJ1-5. TRBV7-5 is designated a pseudogene. This CDR3 spans 12 amino acids. The CDR3: CASSLGDQPQHF. The CDR3 coding sequence is TGTGCCAGCAGCTTAGGAGATCAGCCCCAGCATTTT.